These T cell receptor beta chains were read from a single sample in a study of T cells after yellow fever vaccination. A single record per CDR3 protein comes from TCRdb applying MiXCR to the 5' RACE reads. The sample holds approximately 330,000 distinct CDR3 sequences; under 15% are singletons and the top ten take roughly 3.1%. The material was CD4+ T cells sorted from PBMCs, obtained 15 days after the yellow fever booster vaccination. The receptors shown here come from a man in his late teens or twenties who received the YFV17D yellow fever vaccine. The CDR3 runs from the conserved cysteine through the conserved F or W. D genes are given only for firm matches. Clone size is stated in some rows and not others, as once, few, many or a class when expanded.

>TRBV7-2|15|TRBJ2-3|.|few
TGTGCCAGCAGCCGCCAGGCGGGGCCCACAGATACGCAGTATTTT
CASSRQAGPTDTQYF
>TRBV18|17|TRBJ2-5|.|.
TGTGCCAGCTCACGAGCAACCGGGGGTCAGGGAGAAGAGACCCAGTACTTC
CASSRATGGQGEETQYF
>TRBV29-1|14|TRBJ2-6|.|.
TGCAGCGTGGACACAAGCTCTGGGGCCAACGTCCTGACTTTC
CSVDTSSGANVLTF
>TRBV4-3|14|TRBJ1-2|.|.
TGCGCCAGCAGCCAAGATCAGGCGGACTATGGCTACACCTTC
CASSQDQADYGYTF
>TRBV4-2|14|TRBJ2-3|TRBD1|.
TGTGCCAGCAGCCGAGACAGGGGGATAGATACGCAGTATTTT
CASSRDRGIDTQYF
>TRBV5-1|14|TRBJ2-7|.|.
TGCGCCAGCAGCTCCAGGGACCCAGCCTACGAGCAGTACTTC
CASSSRDPAYEQYF
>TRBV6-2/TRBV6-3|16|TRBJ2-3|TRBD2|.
TGTGCCAGCAGTTACTCGGGAGCGGGGGCCTCAGATACGCAGTATTTT
CASSYSGAGASDTQYF
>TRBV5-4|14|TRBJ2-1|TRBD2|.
TGTGCCAGCAGCTTGCTAGCGGGGGCCAATGAGCAGTTCTTC
CASSLLAGANEQFF
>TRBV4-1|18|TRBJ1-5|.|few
TGCGCCAGCAGCCAAGCACTATTGGGTCCAGGGGATGAGAAGCCCCAGCATTTT
CASSQALLGPGDEKPQHF
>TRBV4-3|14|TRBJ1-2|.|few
TGCGCCAGCCGTCGACAGTTGGGTGGCTATGGCTACACCTTC
CASRRQLGGYGYTF
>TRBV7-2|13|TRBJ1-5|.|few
TGTGCCAGCAGCCTACAGCCCTCAGGGCCCCAGCATTTT
CASSLQPSGPQHF
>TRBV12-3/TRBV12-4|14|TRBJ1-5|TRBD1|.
TGTGCCAGCAGTGACGGGACAGGCCATCAGCCCCAGCATTTT
CASSDGTGHQPQHF
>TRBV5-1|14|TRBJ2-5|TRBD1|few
TGCGCCAGCAGCGTGGGACAGGGGGCTGAGACCCAGTACTTC
CASSVGQGAETQYF
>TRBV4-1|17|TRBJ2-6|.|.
TGCGCCAGCAGCCCCAGTCTAACAGATTCCGGGGCCAACGTCCTGACTTTC
CASSPSLTDSGANVLTF
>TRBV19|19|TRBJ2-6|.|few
TGTGCCAGTAGTATATCTTCAGGGCTGGTTTTCTCTGGGGCCAACGTCCTGACTTTC
CASSISSGLVFSGANVLTF
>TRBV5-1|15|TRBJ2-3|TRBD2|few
TGCGCCAGCAGCTTCAAGCGGGGGCCCACAGATACGCAGTATTTT
CASSFKRGPTDTQYF
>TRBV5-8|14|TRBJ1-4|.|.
TGTGCCAGCAGCCCCGCCCGGGGCCGGGAAAAACTGTTTTTT
CASSPARGREKLFF
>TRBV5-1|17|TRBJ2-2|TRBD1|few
TGCGCCAGCAGCCCCCGACAGGGGGCGGAGAACACCGGGGAGCTGTTTTTT
CASSPRQGAENTGELFF
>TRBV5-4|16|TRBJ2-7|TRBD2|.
TGTGCCAGCAGCTTGGTCGTAGCGGGGGGGTCCTACGAGCAGTACTTC
CASSLVVAGGSYEQYF
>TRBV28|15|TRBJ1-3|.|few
TGTGCCAGCAGTCCCCCAGGCCTTGTTGGGAACACCATATATTTT
CASSPPGLVGNTIYF
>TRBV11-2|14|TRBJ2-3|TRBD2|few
TGTGCCAGCAGCCCTAGCGGGGGGGCAGATACGCAGTATTTT
CASSPSGGADTQYF
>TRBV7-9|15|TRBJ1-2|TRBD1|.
TGTGCCAGCAGCTCTGCGGGACAGGGCAATTATGGCTACACCTTC
CASSSAGQGNYGYTF
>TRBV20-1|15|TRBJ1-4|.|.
TGCAGTGCTAGAGTCACAGCTGCAACTAATGAAAAACTGTTTTTT
CSARVTAATNEKLFF
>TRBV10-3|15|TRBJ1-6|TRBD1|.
TGTGCCATCAGTGAGCTCCAGGGGGGCAATTCACCCCTCCACTTT
CAISELQGGNSPLHF
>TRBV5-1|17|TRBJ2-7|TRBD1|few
TGCGCCAGCAGCCCGGGACAGGGCTTCCCTTCGTCCTACGAGCAGTACTTC
CASSPGQGFPSSYEQYF
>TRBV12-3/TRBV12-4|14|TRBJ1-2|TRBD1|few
TGTGCCAGCACTATAGAAGGGGGCTGGTATGGCTACACCTTC
CASTIEGGWYGYTF
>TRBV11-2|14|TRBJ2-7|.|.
TGTGCCAGCAGCTCCCCACGGGGTCGGCACGAGCAGTACTTC
CASSSPRGRHEQYF
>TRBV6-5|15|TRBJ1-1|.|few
TGTGCCAGCAGTTACGGGGAACCCATGAACACTGAAGCTTTCTTT
CASSYGEPMNTEAFF
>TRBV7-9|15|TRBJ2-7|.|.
TGTGCCAGCAGCTTGAGTATTACGGGTTTCAACGAGCAGTACTTC
CASSLSITGFNEQYF
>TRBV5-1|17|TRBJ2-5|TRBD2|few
TGCGCCAGCAGCTTGAGGCTAGCGGGGAACTTGGGGGAGACCCAGTACTTC
CASSLRLAGNLGETQYF
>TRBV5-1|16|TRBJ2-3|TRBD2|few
TGCGCCAGCAGCCACGGGACTAGCGGGACCACAGATACGCAGTATTTT
CASSHGTSGTTDTQYF
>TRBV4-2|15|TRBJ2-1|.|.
TGTGCCAGCTCACTGACCATCCCTCGGGGGAGTGAGCAGTTCTTC
CASSLTIPRGSEQFF
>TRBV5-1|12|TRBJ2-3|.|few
TGCGCCAGCAGCCTCGACTGGGATACGCAGTATTTT
CASSLDWDTQYF
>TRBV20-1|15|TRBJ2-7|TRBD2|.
TGCAGTGCTAGAGATCGGGGGGGGGCCTCATACGAGCAGTACTTC
CSARDRGGASYEQYF
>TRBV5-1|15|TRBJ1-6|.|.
TGCGCCAGCAGCTTGTCCACAGTAAGGAATTCACCCCTCCACTTT
CASSLSTVRNSPLHF
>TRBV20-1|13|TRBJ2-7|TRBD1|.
TGCAGTGCGGAACGGGACAGTCACTACGAGCAGTACTTC
CSAERDSHYEQYF
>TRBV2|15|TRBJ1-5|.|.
TGTGCCAGCAGTGAGGGCAGCCATAGCAATCAGCCCCAGCATTTT
CASSEGSHSNQPQHF